This T cell receptor beta chain stems from a study of blood T cells in healthy people across ages. Whole-study context: Per two T cells, template switching captured roughly one barcoded beta molecule.

Whole-study findings and limits: Per million T cells, the diversity of TCR beta decreased roughly linearly as age advanced. Compared with aged donors, long-lived donors showed fewer expanded clones, suggesting selection.

The authors ran a second PCR of roughly 7 to 11 cycles using a sample-barcoded 5' primer and a J-beta primer mix. A minimum of 2.5 million CDR3-containing paired-end reads was obtained for each sample. TCRdb fed the 5' RACE reads into MiXCR, producing one record per CDR3 protein. The table shows about 690,000 distinct CDR3 sequences, with 40% to 45% occurring only once. In the case of this clonotype: Its matching antigen is unknown.

The origin of this receptor is an elderly man in good health. Sequencing input: blood.

The CDR3 here is CASSPTGGTPVAYEQYF. CDR3 coding DNA: TGTGCCAGCTCACCGACCGGGGGGACCCCCGTGGCCTACGAGCAGTACTTC. The chain carries TRBV18 and TRBJ2-7; TRBD2 agrees at 7 bases. The CDR3 contains 17 residues. Germline CDR1 reads KGHSH; CDR2 reads LQKENI. The junction had 13 bases not matched to a gene; V was cut back by 3 bases and J by 2 bases.